These T cell receptor beta chains were read from a single sample in a study of OX40 agonist ivuxolimab in advanced cancers. Sequencing used immunoSEQ multiplex PCR; TCRdb keeps in-frame clones, though not all of them. Of about 50,000 clones detected, roughly 86% appear once; the ten largest clones hold under 2.5%. The specimen was CD4+ or CD8+ T cells sorted from blood, collected in a trial of the OX40 agonist ivuxolimab. These receptor sequences come from an adult with an advanced solid tumor such as melanoma, head and neck, liver or kidney cancer. Each CDR3 is given with its conserved first and last residue. D genes are given only for firm matches. Some rows mark clone size as missing; the rest say once, few, many or name a class of expanded clone.

size: NA; D: TRBD1; J: TRBJ1-3; V: TRBV4-1; DNA: TGCGCCAGCAGCCCGTCCGACAGGGCATTCGGAAACACCATATATTTT; CDR3: CASSPSDRAFGNTIYF
size: few; D: NA; J: TRBJ2-3; V: TRBV19; DNA: TGTGCCAGTAGTATAGATCGTATCGGAACTAGCACAGATACGCAGTATTTT; CDR3: CASSIDRIGTSTDTQYF
size: NA; D: NA; J: TRBJ2-5; V: TRBV5-1; DNA: TGCGCCAGCAGCTTGGCACAGGGTTTAGAGACCCAGTACTTC; CDR3: CASSLAQGLETQYF
size: NA; D: NA; J: TRBJ2-5; V: TRBV14; DNA: TGTGCCAGCAGCCTACGACAGAGGGTCCAAGAGACCCAGTACTTC; CDR3: CASSLRQRVQETQYF
size: once; D: NA; J: TRBJ1-3; V: TRBV6-5; DNA: TGTGCCAGCACTCCGGGACAACCTGGAAACACCATATATTTT; CDR3: CASTPGQPGNTIYF
size: NA; D: NA; J: TRBJ1-1; V: TRBV28; DNA: TGTGCCAGCAGTATTGTGGGACGTGGGGGGACTGAAGCTTTCTTT; CDR3: CASSIVGRGGTEAFF
size: once; D: TRBD2; J: TRBJ2-3; V: TRBV4-2; DNA: TGTGCCAGCAGCCCCAGGACTAGCGGGGGGGCCGGAGATACGCAGTATTTT; CDR3: CASSPRTSGGAGDTQYF
size: NA; D: NA; J: TRBJ1-5; V: TRBV7-2; DNA: TGTGCCAGCAGCTTAGGGGGCCCCCAGCCCCAGCATTTT; CDR3: CASSLGGPQPQHF
size: NA; D: NA; J: TRBJ1-5; V: TRBV5-4; DNA: TGTGCCAGCAGCTTGGGGGGAAGGGGACCGTCGCCCCAGCATTTT; CDR3: CASSLGGRGPSPQHF
size: NA; D: TRBD2; J: TRBJ2-7; V: TRBV7-9; DNA: TGTGCCAGCAGCTTAATGGGCGGGAGGGGAAATATATACGAGCAGTACTTC; CDR3: CASSLMGGRGNIYEQYF
size: NA; D: NA; J: TRBJ2-7; V: TRBV2; DNA: TGTGCCAGCAGTGAACAAGCTTACGAGCAGTACTTC; CDR3: CASSEQAYEQYF
size: NA; D: NA; J: TRBJ1-3; V: TRBV2; DNA: TGTGCCAGCAGTGAAGGAATAGGTACAGCCTCTGGAAACACCATATATTTT; CDR3: CASSEGIGTASGNTIYF
size: few; D: NA; J: TRBJ1-5; V: TRBV6-1; DNA: TGTGCCAGCAGCCCACAGGGCGATCAGCCCCAGCATTTT; CDR3: CASSPQGDQPQHF
size: NA; D: NA; J: TRBJ1-2; V: TRBV18; DNA: TGTGCCAGCTCACCACCGGCGGGGGAAGGCTACACCTTC; CDR3: CASSPPAGEGYTF
size: NA; D: NA; J: TRBJ1-4; V: TRBV19; DNA: TGTGCCAGTAGTGATGCCGGGGTTCATGAAAAACTGTTTTTT; CDR3: CASSDAGVHEKLFF
size: NA; D: NA; J: TRBJ1-1; V: TRBV11-3; DNA: TGTGCCAGCAGGACCCAACCACCGGGCGCTGAAGCTTTCTTT; CDR3: CASRTQPPGAEAFF
size: NA; D: NA; J: TRBJ1-1; V: TRBV7-3; DNA: TGTGCCAGCAGCACGGGGGTTATCGGCACTGAAGCTTTCTTT; CDR3: CASSTGVIGTEAFF
size: NA; D: TRBD2; J: TRBJ2-2; V: TRBV5-1; DNA: TGCGCCAGCAGACCCGGACTAGCGGGGGGGCAGGCCGGGGAGCTGTTTTTT; CDR3: CASRPGLAGGQAGELFF
size: NA; D: NA; J: TRBJ1-1; V: TRBV7-2; DNA: TGTGCCAGGAGGAGACAGACCGAAGCTTTCTTT; CDR3: CARRRQTEAFF
size: NA; D: NA; J: TRBJ2-7; V: TRBV5-6; DNA: TGTGCCAGCAGCTGGGCCGCCTACGAGCAGTACTTC; CDR3: CASSWAAYEQYF
size: NA; D: NA; J: TRBJ1-3; V: TRBV4-1; DNA: TGCGCCAGCAGCCAAGATCAGGGGCCTGGAAACACCATATATTTT; CDR3: CASSQDQGPGNTIYF
size: NA; D: TRBD1; J: TRBJ1-5; V: TRBV4-1; DNA: TGCGCCAGCAGCCAGGGACAGGGGCCAGTCGGACAGCCCCAGCATTTT; CDR3: CASSQGQGPVGQPQHF
size: NA; D: NA; J: TRBJ2-3; V: TRBV18; DNA: TGTGCCAGCTCACCACCAGTCGGGGCTAGCACAGATACGCAGTATTTT; CDR3: CASSPPVGASTDTQYF
size: NA; D: NA; J: TRBJ2-1; V: TRBV5-1; DNA: TGCGCCAGCAGGCGCCAACGGGATGAGCAGTTCTTC; CDR3: CASRRQRDEQFF
size: NA; D: TRBD1; J: TRBJ1-1; V: TRBV11-2; DNA: TGTGCCAGCAGCGCGGACAGGGACACTGAAGCTTTCTTT; CDR3: CASSADRDTEAFF
size: NA; D: NA; J: TRBJ2-6; V: TRBV10-2; DNA: TGCGCCAGCAGTGAGTTGGGGATCTCTGGGGCCAACGTCCTGACTTTC; CDR3: CASSELGISGANVLTF
size: NA; D: TRBD2; J: TRBJ2-1; V: TRBV7-8; DNA: TGTGCCAGCAGCTTCTCTAGCGGGACCGCCTACAATGAGCAGTTCTTC; CDR3: CASSFSSGTAYNEQFF
size: NA; D: NA; J: TRBJ1-1; V: TRBV21-1; DNA: TGTGCCAGCAGCGCACCTTGGGGGGAGAACACTGAAGCTTTCTTT; CDR3: CASSAPWGENTEAFF
size: few; D: NA; J: TRBJ1-1; V: TRBV11-2; DNA: TGTGCCAGCAGCACGGACTACAACACTGAAGCTTTCTTT; CDR3: CASSTDYNTEAFF
size: NA; D: NA; J: TRBJ2-7; V: TRBV2; DNA: TGTGCCAGCAGTGAACGGACGGCTGGGGGAGAGCAGTACTTC; CDR3: CASSERTAGGEQYF
size: few; D: NA; J: TRBJ1-4; V: TRBV7-2; DNA: TGTGCCAGCACCAATGTAGGGGAAAAACTGTTTTTT; CDR3: CASTNVGEKLFF
size: NA; D: TRBD2; J: TRBJ2-5; V: TRBV6-6; DNA: TGTGCCAGCAGTTCATCATCTAGCGGGGGGGCGAAGACCCAGTACTTC; CDR3: CASSSSSSGGAKTQYF
size: NA; D: NA; J: TRBJ1-3; V: TRBV6-1; DNA: TGTGCCAGCAGTGAATCGGGTGGAAACACCATATATTTT; CDR3: CASSESGGNTIYF
size: once; D: NA; J: TRBJ1-1; V: TRBV29-1; DNA: TGCAGCGGCGCTCGTGGGAGCCTGAACACTGAAGCTTTCTTT; CDR3: CSGARGSLNTEAFF
size: NA; D: NA; J: TRBJ2-7; V: TRBV6-6; DNA: TGTGCCAGCAGTAGGGAAAGCTCCTACGAGCAGTACTTC; CDR3: CASSRESSYEQYF
size: NA; D: NA; J: TRBJ2-7; V: TRBV23-1; DNA: TGCGCCAGCAGTCAAGAGAAATACGGGGTTCTTCCCTACGAGCAGTACTTC; CDR3: CASSQEKYGVLPYEQYF
size: few; D: TRBD1; J: TRBJ1-2; V: TRBV19; DNA: TGTGCCAGTATCCCACAGGGGGGCTATGGCTACACCTTC; CDR3: CASIPQGGYGYTF
size: NA; D: NA; J: TRBJ2-1; V: TRBV5-8; DNA: TGTGCCAGCAGCTTGGACGTTTCCAGGAGTCGTGAGCAGTTCTTC; CDR3: CASSLDVSRSREQFF
size: NA; D: NA; J: TRBJ2-2; V: TRBV5-1; DNA: TGCGCCAGCAGCTTGCGGCAGGGTAGGGACACCGGGGAGCTGTTTTTT; CDR3: CASSLRQGRDTGELFF
size: NA; D: NA; J: TRBJ1-2; V: TRBV7-9; DNA: TGTGCCAGCAGCTTATCAGGGGACGGCTACACCTTC; CDR3: CASSLSGDGYTF
size: NA; D: TRBD2; J: TRBJ2-7; V: TRBV27; DNA: TGTGCCAGCAGTTTACGGCTAGCGGCGACCTACGAGCAGTACTTC; CDR3: CASSLRLAATYEQYF
size: NA; D: NA; J: TRBJ2-7; V: TRBV11-2; DNA: TGTGCCAGCAGCCCAGGAATACTCTCCTACGAGCAGTACTTC; CDR3: CASSPGILSYEQYF
size: once; D: NA; J: TRBJ1-1; V: TRBV5-6; DNA: TGTGCCAGCAGCTTGGGCAGGGAGACTGAAGCTTTCTTT; CDR3: CASSLGRETEAFF
size: once; D: TRBD1; J: TRBJ1-5; V: TRBV6-5; DNA: TGTGCCAGCAGTCGACAGGGAAGCAATCAGCCCCAGCATTTT; CDR3: CASSRQGSNQPQHF
size: NA; D: TRBD2; J: TRBJ2-7; V: TRBV11-2; DNA: TGTGCCAGCAGCGTTACTAGCGGTAGAGATTACGAGCAGTACTTC; CDR3: CASSVTSGRDYEQYF
size: NA; D: NA; J: TRBJ2-5; V: TRBV11-2; DNA: TGTGCCAGCAGCTTTCGGGCAGGGCAAGAGACCCAGTACTTC; CDR3: CASSFRAGQETQYF
size: NA; D: TRBD1; J: TRBJ2-3; V: TRBV6-5; DNA: TGTGCCAGCAGCTCGCGCGGGACAGGGGCCGATACGCAGTATTTT; CDR3: CASSSRGTGADTQYF
size: NA; D: NA; J: TRBJ2-5; V: TRBV6-6; DNA: TGTGCCAGCAGTTACTCGGGCAGGGGCGGAGAGACCCAGTACTTC; CDR3: CASSYSGRGGETQYF
size: NA; D: TRBD2; J: TRBJ2-5; V: TRBV5-1; DNA: TGCGCCAGCAGCTCAACCCTCATACTAGCGGGAGGGCCCGAGACCCAGTACTTC; CDR3: CASSSTLILAGGPETQYF